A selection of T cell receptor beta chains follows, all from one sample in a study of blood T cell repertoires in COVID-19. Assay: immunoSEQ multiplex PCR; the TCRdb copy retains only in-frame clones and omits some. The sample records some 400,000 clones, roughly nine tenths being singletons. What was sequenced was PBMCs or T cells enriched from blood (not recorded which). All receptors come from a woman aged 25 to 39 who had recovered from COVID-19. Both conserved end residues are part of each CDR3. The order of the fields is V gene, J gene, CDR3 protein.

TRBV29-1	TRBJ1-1	CSVESGQGLPEAFF
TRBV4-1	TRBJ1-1	CASSQDRGGRNTEAFF
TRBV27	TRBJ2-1	CASRVRVDNEQFF
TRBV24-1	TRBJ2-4	CATSDWLVGAMENIQYF
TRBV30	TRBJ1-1	CALTGAVGEAFF
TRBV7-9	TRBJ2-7	CASSPRTGGIHEQYF
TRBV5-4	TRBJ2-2	CASSSGLAGDTGELFF
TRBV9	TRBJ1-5	CASSREYSNQPQHF
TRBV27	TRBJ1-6	CASSSRGDNSPLHF
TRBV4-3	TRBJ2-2	CASSPYGTANTGELFF
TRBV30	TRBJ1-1	CAWSPDRNTEAFF
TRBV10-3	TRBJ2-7	CAISDGGYEQYF
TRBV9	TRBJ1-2	CASSENRDSGYTF
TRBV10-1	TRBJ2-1	CASSDTSGSYNEQFF
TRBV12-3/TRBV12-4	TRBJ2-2	CASRLSHTGELFF
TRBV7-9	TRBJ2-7	CASSLGVPGAYEQYF
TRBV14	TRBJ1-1	CASSQGQGRGTEAFF
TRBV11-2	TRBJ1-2	CASSLEVQGSYGYTF
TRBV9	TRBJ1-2	CASSVAGGGYGYTF
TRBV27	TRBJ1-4	CASSRSPTGVGEKLFF
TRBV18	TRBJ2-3	CASSPQASGSTDTQYF
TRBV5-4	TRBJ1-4	CASSLTGSNEKLFF
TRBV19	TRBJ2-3	CASSLSGAIKTDTQYF
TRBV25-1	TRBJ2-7	CASSISNGEQYF
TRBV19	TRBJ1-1	CASSITAGNTEAFF
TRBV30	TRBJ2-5	CAGLAGRETQYF
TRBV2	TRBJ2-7	CASSEALTSGRAWGYEQYF
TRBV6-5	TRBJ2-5	CASSYLRGLQETQYF
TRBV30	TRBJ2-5	CAWSRLAGQRGETQYF
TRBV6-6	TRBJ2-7	CASSYSRGYEQYF
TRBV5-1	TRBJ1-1	CASSGGGDGNTEAFF
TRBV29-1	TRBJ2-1	CSGRLAANSYNEQFF
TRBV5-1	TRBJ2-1	CASSLGDTTYNEQFF
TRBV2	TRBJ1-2	CASSAGPNYGYTF
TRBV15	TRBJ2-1	CATSRPTGLDYNEQFF
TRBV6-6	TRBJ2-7	CASSPYRTGPYEQYF